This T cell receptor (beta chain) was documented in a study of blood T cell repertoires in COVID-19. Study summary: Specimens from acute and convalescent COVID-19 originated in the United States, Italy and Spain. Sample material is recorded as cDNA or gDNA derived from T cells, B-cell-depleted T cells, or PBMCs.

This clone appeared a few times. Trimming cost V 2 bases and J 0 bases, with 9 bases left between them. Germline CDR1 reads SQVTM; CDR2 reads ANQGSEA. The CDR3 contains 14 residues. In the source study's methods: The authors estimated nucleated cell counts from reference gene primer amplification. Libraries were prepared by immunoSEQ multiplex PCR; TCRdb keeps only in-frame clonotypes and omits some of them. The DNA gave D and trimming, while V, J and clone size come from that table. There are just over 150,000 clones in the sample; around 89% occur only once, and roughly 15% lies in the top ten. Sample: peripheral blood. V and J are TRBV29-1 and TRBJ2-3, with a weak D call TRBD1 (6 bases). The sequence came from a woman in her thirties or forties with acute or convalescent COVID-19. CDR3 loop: CSVERDTSTDTQYF. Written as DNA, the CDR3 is TGCAGCGTTGAACGGGACACGAGCACAGATACGCAGTATTTT.